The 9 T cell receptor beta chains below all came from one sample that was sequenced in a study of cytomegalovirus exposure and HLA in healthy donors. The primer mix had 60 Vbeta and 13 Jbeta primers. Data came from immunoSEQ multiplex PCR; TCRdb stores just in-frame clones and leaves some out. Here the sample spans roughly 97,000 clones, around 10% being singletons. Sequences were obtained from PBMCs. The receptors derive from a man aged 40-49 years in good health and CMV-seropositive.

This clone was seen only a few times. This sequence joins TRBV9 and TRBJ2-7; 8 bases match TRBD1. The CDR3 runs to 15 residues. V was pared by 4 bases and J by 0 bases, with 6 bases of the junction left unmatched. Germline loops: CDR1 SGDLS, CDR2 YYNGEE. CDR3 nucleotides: TGTGCCAGCAGCCCCACAGGGGGTAGCTCCTACGAGCAGTACTTC. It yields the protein CASSPTGGSSYEQYF.

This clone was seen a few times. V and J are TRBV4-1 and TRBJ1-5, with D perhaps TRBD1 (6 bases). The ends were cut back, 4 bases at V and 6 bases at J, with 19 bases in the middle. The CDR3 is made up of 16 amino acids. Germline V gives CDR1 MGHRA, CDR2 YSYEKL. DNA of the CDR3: TGCGCCAGCAGCCTACATCCCATACAGGGCGGTCAGCCCCAGCATTTT. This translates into CASSLHPIQGGQPQHF.

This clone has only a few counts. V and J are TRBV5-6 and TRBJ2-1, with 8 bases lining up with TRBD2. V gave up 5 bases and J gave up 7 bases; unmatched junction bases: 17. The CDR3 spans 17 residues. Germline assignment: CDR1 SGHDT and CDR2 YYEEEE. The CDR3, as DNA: TGTGCCAGCAGTTACACAAGCGGGAGACAAGCCAGGAATGAGCAGTTCTTC. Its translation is CASSYTSGRQARNEQFF. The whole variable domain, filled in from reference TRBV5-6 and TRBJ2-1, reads DAGVTQSPTHLIKTRGQQVTLRCSPKSGHDTVSWYQQALGQGPQFIFQYYEEEERQRGNFPDRFSGHQFPNYSSELNVNALLLGDSALYLCASSYTSGRQARNEQFFGPGTRLTVL.

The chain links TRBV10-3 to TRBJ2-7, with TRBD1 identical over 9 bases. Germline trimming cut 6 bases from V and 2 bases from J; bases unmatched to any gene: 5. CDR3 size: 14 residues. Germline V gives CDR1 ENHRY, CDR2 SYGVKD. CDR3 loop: CAISRDRDTYEQYF. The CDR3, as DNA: TGTGCCATCAGCAGGGACAGGGATACCTACGAGCAGTACTTC.

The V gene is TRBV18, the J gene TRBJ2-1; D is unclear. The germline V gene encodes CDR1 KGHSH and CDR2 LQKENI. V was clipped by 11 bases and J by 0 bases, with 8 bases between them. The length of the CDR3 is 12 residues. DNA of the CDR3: TGTGCCTCGGCTAGCTCCTACAATGAGCAGTTCTTC. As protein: CASASSYNEQFF.

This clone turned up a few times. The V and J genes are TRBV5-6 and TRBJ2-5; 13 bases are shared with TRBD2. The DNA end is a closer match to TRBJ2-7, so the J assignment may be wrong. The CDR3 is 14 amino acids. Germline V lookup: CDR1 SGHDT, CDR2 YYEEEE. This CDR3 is CASMGLAGTNEQYF. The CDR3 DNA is TGTGCCAGCATGGGACTAGCGGGAACGAACGAGCAGTACTTC.

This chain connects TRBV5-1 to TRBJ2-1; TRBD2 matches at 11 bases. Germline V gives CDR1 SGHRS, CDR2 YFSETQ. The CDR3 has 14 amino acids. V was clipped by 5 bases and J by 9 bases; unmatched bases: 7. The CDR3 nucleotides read TGCGCCAGCAGTTATCAACTAGCGGGAGCTGAGCAGTTCTTC. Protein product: CASSYQLAGAEQFF.

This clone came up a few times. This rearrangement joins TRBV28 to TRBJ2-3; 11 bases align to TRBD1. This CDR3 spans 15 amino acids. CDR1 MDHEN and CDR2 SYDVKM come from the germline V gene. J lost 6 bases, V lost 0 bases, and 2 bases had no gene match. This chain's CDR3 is CASSLWGQGEDTQYF. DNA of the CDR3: TGTGCCAGCAGTTTATGGGGACAGGGGGAGGATACGCAGTATTTT.

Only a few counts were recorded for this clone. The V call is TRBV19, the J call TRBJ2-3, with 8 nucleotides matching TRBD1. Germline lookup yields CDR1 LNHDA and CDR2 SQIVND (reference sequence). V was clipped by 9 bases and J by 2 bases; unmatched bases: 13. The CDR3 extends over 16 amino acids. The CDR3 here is CASSVPRGQDTDTQYF. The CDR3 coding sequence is TGTGCCAGCTCCGTCCCTCGGGGACAGGACACAGATACGCAGTATTTT.